The present T cell receptor beta chain was sequenced within a study of T cells in localized non-small cell lung cancer. V shed 0 bases, J shed 6 bases, and the junction held 6 bases outside the gene matches. The CDR3 runs to 15 residues. Germline CDR1 and CDR2: SGHAT and FQDESV (reference sequence). Study-level results: Maximal T cell clonality occurred in uninvolved adjacent lung, with tumor ranking below it. The study detected a median approximately 50 of the top 100 tumor clones in adjacent lung. Heterogeneity within the tumor remains possible, as just one region underwent sequencing.

Measured with immunoSEQ multiplex PCR; TCRdb has only the in-frame clones, and not every one. The sample lists about 40,000 clones, more than 75% occurring once. Note on this clone: The antigen is undetermined.

The source is a man aged 18 to 49 with stage I lung adenocarcinoma. The V and J genes are TRBV11-1 and TRBJ1-1, with 8 nucleotides matching TRBD1. The sequences come from peripheral blood, collected before any cancer treatment. CDR3 sequence: CASSLARGRGPEAFF. CDR3 nucleotide sequence: TGTGCCAGCAGCTTAGCGCGAGGCAGGGGGCCTGAAGCTTTCTTT. The full variable domain, with the rest looked up from reference TRBV11-1 and TRBJ1-1, is EAEVAQSPRYKITEKSQAVAFWCDPISGHATLYWYRQILGQGPELLVQFQDESVVDDSQLPKDRFSAERLKGVDSTLKIQPAELGDSAMYLCASSLARGRGPEAFFGQGTRLTVV.